Listed below are T cell receptor beta chains from one sample, sequenced in a study of control samples from healthy donors and cancer patients. Measured with immunoSEQ multiplex PCR; TCRdb has only the in-frame clones, and not every one. The data contain about 19,000 clones, around 80% of them singletons. Sequenced: PBMCs. These receptor sequences come from a man older than 75 with head and neck cancer. Both conserved end residues are part of each CDR3. The D gene is left open where the match is weak. Size tells how often a clone was seen (once, few, many) or the class of an expanded clone, and some rows leave it out.

>.|.|TRBJ1-2|TRBV7-9
CASSAGFYGYTF
TGTGCCAGCAGCGCAGGGTTTTACGGCTACACCTTC
>.|.|TRBJ1-2|TRBV5-1
CASSTFGGSYGYTF
TGCGCCAGCAGCACCTTCGGGGGGAGCTATGGCTACACCTTC
>.|.|TRBJ2-3|TRBV5-1
CASSLEGGLTDTQYF
TGCGCCAGCAGCTTGGAGGGCGGGCTCACAGATACGCAGTATTTT
>.|.|TRBJ2-3|TRBV27
CASSLSRTDTQYF
TGTGCCAGCAGTTTAAGTCGCACAGATACGCAGTATTTT
>.|.|TRBJ1-1|TRBV2
CASSEPVSEAFF
TGTGCCAGCAGTGAACCGGTGAGTGAAGCTTTCTTT
>.|TRBD2|TRBJ2-7|TRBV7-2
CASSPWTSGVYEQYF
TGTGCCAGCAGCCCCTGGACTAGCGGGGTCTACGAGCAGTACTTC
>.|.|TRBJ2-3|TRBV21-1
CASPGGYVRSDTQYF
TGTGCCAGCCCCGGGGGATATGTACGTTCAGATACGCAGTATTTT
>.|.|TRBJ2-2|TRBV7-8
CASSLLQDHTGELFF
TGTGCCAGCAGCTTACTACAGGATCACACCGGGGAGCTGTTTTTT
>.|TRBD2|TRBJ2-2|TRBV5-1
CASSPQAGENTGELFF
TGCGCCAGCAGCCCCCAAGCGGGAGAGAACACCGGGGAGCTGTTTTTT
>.|.|TRBJ1-6|TRBV6-6
CASSSGTLNSPLHF
TGTGCCAGCAGTTCCGGGACACTCAATTCACCCCTCCACTTT
>.|.|TRBJ1-2|TRBV28
CASSLWSGRDNGYTF
TGTGCCAGCAGTTTATGGTCAGGGCGCGACAATGGCTACACCTTC
>few|.|TRBJ2-7|TRBV7-2
CASNLHSVSSYEQYF
TGTGCCAGCAACTTACACAGCGTTTCCTCCTACGAGCAGTACTTC
>.|TRBD2|TRBJ2-3|TRBV6-5
CASAWRGFTDTQYF
TGTGCCAGCGCGTGGCGGGGGTTCACAGATACGCAGTATTTT
>.|.|TRBJ2-2|TRBV27
CASSLNGDSAIITGELFF
TGTGCCAGCAGTTTAAATGGGGATAGCGCCATTATCACCGGGGAGCTGTTTTTT
>.|.|TRBJ1-1|TRBV4-1
CASSQDTRNTEAFF
TGCGCCAGCAGCCAGGATACCCGGAACACTGAAGCTTTCTTT
>.|.|TRBJ2-7|TRBV19
CASSIGRSYEQYF
TGTGCCAGTAGTATAGGCAGAAGTTACGAGCAGTACTTC
>.|.|TRBJ2-5|TRBV29-1
CSVQNEQGRGETQYF
TGCAGCGTTCAAAATGAACAGGGTAGGGGAGAGACCCAGTACTTC
>.|TRBD1|TRBJ1-1|TRBV7-3
CASSPQGARTEAFF
TGTGCCAGCAGCCCCCAGGGGGCCCGCACTGAAGCTTTCTTT
>.|.|TRBJ1-6|TRBV5-4
CASSLRNSPLHF
TGTGCCAGCAGCTTGAGGAATTCACCCCTCCACTTT
>few|.|TRBJ2-7|TRBV6-2/TRBV6-3
CASSTGGVYRQYF
TGTGCCAGCAGTACCGGCGGGGTCTACAGGCAGTACTTC
>.|TRBD1|TRBJ1-1|TRBV4-1
CASSQDRNRGNTEAFF
TGCGCCAGCAGCCAAGATAGGAACAGGGGCAACACTGAAGCTTTCTTT
>few|.|TRBJ1-1|TRBV2
CASRGEVNTEAFF
TGTGCCAGCAGAGGGGAGGTGAACACTGAAGCTTTCTTT
>.|.|TRBJ2-1|TRBV28
CASSNNEQFF
TGTGCCAGCAGTAACAATGAGCAGTTCTTC
>.|.|TRBJ1-4|TRBV6-5
CASSYASEKLFF
TGTGCCAGCAGTTACGCAAGTGAAAAACTGTTTTTT
>.|TRBD1|TRBJ2-5|TRBV28
CASSPTGGWSQYF
TGTGCCAGCAGTCCCACAGGGGGCTGGAGCCAGTACTTC
>.|.|TRBJ1-1|TRBV7-9
CASSLVSGVEGAFF
TGTGCCAGCAGCTTAGTCTCCGGGGTGGAGGGAGCTTTCTTT
>.|TRBD2|TRBJ2-1|TRBV2
CASRLGSGRAGNEQFF
TGTGCCAGCAGACTAGGGAGCGGGAGGGCTGGCAATGAGCAGTTCTTC
>.|.|TRBJ1-2|TRBV12-3/TRBV12-4
CASSLGGIYGYTF
TGTGCCAGCAGTTTAGGGGGGATCTATGGCTACACCTTC
>.|TRBD2|TRBJ2-5|TRBV5-1
CASFPGTSGGAGETQYF
TGCGCCAGCTTTCCCGGGACTAGCGGGGGCGCGGGAGAGACCCAGTACTTC